These T cell receptor beta chains were read from a single sample in a study of glioma-infiltrating T cells. TCRdb analysed the multiplex PCR reads with MiXCR anew, one entry per CDR3 protein. The data hold around 180,000 distinct CDR3 sequences, with about 46% observed a single time. The sequenced sample consisted of glioma tissue, nonneoplastic brain tissue, or PBMCs (not recorded which). All receptors derive from a human donor with low-grade glioma or glioblastoma, undergoing nonglioma brain surgery, or in good health (not recorded which). The CDR3 runs from the conserved cysteine through the conserved F or W. The order of the fields is clone size, J gene, V gene, D gene, CDR3 DNA, CDR3 protein. A D gene is named only where the DNA matches it firmly. Size is omitted from some rows. Given values are once, few, many or a class for expanded clones.

many | TRBJ2-1 | TRBV15 | TRBD2 | TGTGCCACCAGCAGAGCTAGCGGGAGTGAGCAGTTCTTC | CATSRASGSEQFF
few | TRBJ1-1 | TRBV5-1 | TRBD1 | TGCGCCAGCAGCCGCCAGGGGACAGCGAACACTGAAGCTTTCTTT | CASSRQGTANTEAFF
many | TRBJ2-5 | TRBV27 | TRBD2 | TGTGCCAGCAGTCCGACTAGCGGGGGCCAAGAGACCCAGTACTTC | CASSPTSGGQETQYF
many | TRBJ2-1 | TRBV3-1 | TRBD2 | TGTGCCAGCAGCCCTAGCGGGAGCTCCTACAATGAGCAGTTCTTC | CASSPSGSSYNEQFF
. | TRBJ2-7 | TRBV4-1 | . | TGCGCCAGCAGCCAAGACCCGACAGCGGTAGCGTCGGGAGAGCAGTACTTC | CASSQDPTAVASGEQYF
. | TRBJ2-7 | TRBV29-1 | . | TGCAGCGTACTAGTCCAGGGGCAACCCTACGAGCAGTACTTC | CSVLVQGQPYEQYF
. | TRBJ1-1 | TRBV10-3 | TRBD1 | TGTGACATCAGTGATATGGGACAGAACTCCATGAACACTGAAGCTTTCTTT | CDISDMGQNSMNTEAFF
. | TRBJ1-1 | TRBV5-4 | TRBD1 | TGTGCCAGCAGCTTAGGGGGCTGGGGCACTGAAGCTTTCTTT | CASSLGGWGTEAFF
. | TRBJ2-1 | TRBV20-1 | . | TGCAGTGCTAGTCTTAAGGGAGATCCCTATTCCTACAATGAGCAGTTCTTC | CSASLKGDPYSYNEQFF
many | TRBJ1-2 | TRBV20-1 | . | TGCAGTGCTAGTGGGGACACCAATGGCTACACCTTC | CSASGDTNGYTF
many | TRBJ1-5 | TRBV6-1 | . | TGTGCCAGCGGAGGGGTAGCAAATCAGCCCCAGCATTTT | CASGGVANQPQHF
many | TRBJ1-5 | TRBV20-1 | . | TGCAGTGCTAGCATCACGAACCCCAATCAGCCCCAGCATTTT | CSASITNPNQPQHF
many | TRBJ2-3 | TRBV28 | . | TGTGCCAGCAGATACACGGAGACGCAGTATTTT | CASRYTETQYF
. | TRBJ2-7 | TRBV28 | TRBD2 | TGTGCCAGCAGTTCTATACTAGCGGGAGGGCCGCCTCGCGAACAGCACTTC | CASSSILAGGPPREQHF
. | TRBJ2-7 | TRBV7-2 | . | TGTGCCAGCAGCTTAGGGTTTTCGGGGGAGGAGCAGTACTTC | CASSLGFSGEEQYF